This T cell receptor beta chain is from a study of control samples from healthy donors and cancer patients. This table comes from immunoSEQ multiplex PCR, and its TCRdb copy is limited to in-frame clones, with some not included. The data contain approximately 150,000 clones, about 91% of them singletons. Germline V gives CDR1 KGHDR, CDR2 SFDVKD. CDR3 length equals 18 residues. V was clipped by 4 bases and J by 6 bases; unmatched bases: 11. The chain combines TRBV24-1 with TRBJ2-1, with 13 bases that match TRBD2. Sequencing was carried out using blood. This receptor was identified in a man aged 30 to 39 in good health. As DNA, the CDR3 is TGTGCCACCAGTGACCCGACTAGCGGGGGGCCCAGGGGCAATGAGCAGTTCTTC. Translation: CATSDPTSGGPRGNEQFF.